This T cell receptor (beta chain) was documented in a study of blood T cells in healthy people across ages. Extracted total RNA amounted to at least 5.5 micrograms for each sample. Regarding this clonotype: Its specificity is unknown.

General study findings and limits: Compared with aged donors, long-lived donors showed fewer expanded clones, suggesting selection.

The CDR3 spans 15 residues. V was clipped by 0 bases and J by 0 bases, with 8 bases between them. Germline V gene lookup returns CDR1 DFQATT and CDR2 SNEGSKA (reference sequence). A sample-barcoded 5' primer and a J-beta primer mix were used in a second PCR of about 6 to 11 cycles. TCRdb independently ran MiXCR on the 5' RACE reads; one entry per CDR3 protein. The sample shows hundreds of thousands of distinct CDR3 sequences, around 25% of them seen only once. These data also featured in a second study, about T cells of mothers and their children. That publication notes: Researchers put all of the extracted RNA into cDNA synthesis, using roughly 1.5 ug per 15 ul. Sequencing returned over 8 million TCR beta CDR3 reads per mother and 3 million to 3.5 million per child.

The sequence derives from a boy aged 5-17 years in good health. The genes are TRBV20-1 and TRBJ2-2; D ambiguous. The sequenced material came from blood. This CDR3 reads CSARDGVSNTGELFF. The CDR3 DNA reads TGCAGTGCTAGAGATGGGGTATCGAACACCGGGGAGCTGTTTTTT.